This paragraph covers one TCR beta chain sequence. An end of the junction differs from the germline gene, which may be a read error. The CDR3 runs 15 residues. Germline CDR1 reads MGHDK; CDR2 reads SYGVNS. This sample is part of a study of blood T cell repertoires in COVID-19. The wider study: Acute-phase and convalescent COVID-19 samples originated in the United States, Italy and Spain. PBMCs, B-cell-depleted T cells, or T cells provided the cDNA or gDNA that made up the material.

Original handling: Estimated nucleated cell counts came from reference gene primer amplification. Sequencing was performed with immunoSEQ multiplex PCR; in TCRdb, only in-frame clones are kept and a portion is missing. That table furnishes V, J and clone size, whereas the DNA furnished D and trimming. Among 75,000 to 95,000 clones listed, roughly 84% were seen once. The source of this sequence is a woman at least 80 years old with acute or convalescent COVID-19. Sequenced material: peripheral blood. This chain uses TRBV25-1 with TRBJ1-1; 9 nucleotides match TRBD1. For the CDR3, the DNA is TGTGCCAGCAGTGAACCCTCTTCCGGGACAGGGCAGCTTTTTTTT. Translating it yields CASSEPSSGTGQLFF.